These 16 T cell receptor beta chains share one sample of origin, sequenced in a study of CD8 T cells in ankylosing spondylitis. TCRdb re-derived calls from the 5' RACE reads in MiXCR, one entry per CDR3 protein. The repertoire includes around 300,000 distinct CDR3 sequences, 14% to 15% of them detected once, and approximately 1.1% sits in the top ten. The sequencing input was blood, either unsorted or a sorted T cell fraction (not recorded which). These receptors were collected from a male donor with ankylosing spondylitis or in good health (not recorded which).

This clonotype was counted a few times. The CDR3 is CASSPRYTDTQYF. In nucleotides, the CDR3 is TGTGCCAGCAGCCCCCGATACACAGATACGCAGTATTTT. The chain employs TRBV9 and TRBJ2-3; D is unresolved. Germline lookup yields CDR1 SGDLS and CDR2 YYNGEE. The ends were cut back, 4 bases at V and 2 bases at J, with 8 bases in the middle. CDR3 size: 13 residues.

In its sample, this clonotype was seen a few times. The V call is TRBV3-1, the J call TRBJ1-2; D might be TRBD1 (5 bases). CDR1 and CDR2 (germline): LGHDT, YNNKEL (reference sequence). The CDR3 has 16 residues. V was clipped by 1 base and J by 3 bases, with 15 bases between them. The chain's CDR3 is CASSQGVMGGYYGYTF. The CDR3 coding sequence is TGTGCCAGCAGCCAAGGTGTTATGGGGGGATACTATGGCTACACCTTC.

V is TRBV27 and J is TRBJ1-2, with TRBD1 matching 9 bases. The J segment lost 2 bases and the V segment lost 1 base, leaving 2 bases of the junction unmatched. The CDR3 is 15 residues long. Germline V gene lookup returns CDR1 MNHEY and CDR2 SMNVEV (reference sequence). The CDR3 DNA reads TGTGCCAGCAGTTTATTGGGGACAGGGAACTATGGCTACACCTTC. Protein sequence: CASSLLGTGNYGYTF.

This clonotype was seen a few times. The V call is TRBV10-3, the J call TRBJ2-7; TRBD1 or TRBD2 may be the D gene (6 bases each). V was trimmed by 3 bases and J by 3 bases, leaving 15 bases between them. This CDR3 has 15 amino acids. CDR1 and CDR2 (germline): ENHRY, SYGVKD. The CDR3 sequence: CAISDRGTSYYEQYF. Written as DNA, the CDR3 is TGTGCCATCAGTGATAGGGGGACTTCGTACTACGAGCAGTACTTC.

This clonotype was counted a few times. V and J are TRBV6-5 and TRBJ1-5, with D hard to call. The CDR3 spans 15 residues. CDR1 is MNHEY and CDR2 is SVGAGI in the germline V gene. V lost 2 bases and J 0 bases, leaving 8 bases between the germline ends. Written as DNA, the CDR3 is TGTGCCAGCAGTTACAGGCAGTATAGCAATCAGCCCCAGCATTTT. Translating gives CASSYRQYSNQPQHF.

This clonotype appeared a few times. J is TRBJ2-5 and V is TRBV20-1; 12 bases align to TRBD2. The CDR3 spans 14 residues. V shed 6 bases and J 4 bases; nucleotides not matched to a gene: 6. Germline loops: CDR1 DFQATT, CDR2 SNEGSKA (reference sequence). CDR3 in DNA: TGCAGTGCGCGGACTAGCGGGGAAGGAGAGACCCAGTACTTC. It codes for CSARTSGEGETQYF.

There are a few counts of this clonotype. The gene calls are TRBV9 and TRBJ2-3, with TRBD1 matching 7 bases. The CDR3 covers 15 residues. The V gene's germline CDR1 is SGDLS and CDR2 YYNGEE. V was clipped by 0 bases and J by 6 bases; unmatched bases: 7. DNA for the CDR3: TGTGCCAGCAGCGTAGAGGCAGGGGGTAGGGATACGCAGTATTTT. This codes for CASSVEAGGRDTQYF. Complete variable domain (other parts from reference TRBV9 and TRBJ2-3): DSGVTQTPKHLITATGQRVTLRCSPRSGDLSVYWYQQSLDQGLQFLIQYYNGEERAKGNILERFSAQQFPDLHSELNLSSLELGDSALYFCASSVEAGGRDTQYFGPGTRLTVL.

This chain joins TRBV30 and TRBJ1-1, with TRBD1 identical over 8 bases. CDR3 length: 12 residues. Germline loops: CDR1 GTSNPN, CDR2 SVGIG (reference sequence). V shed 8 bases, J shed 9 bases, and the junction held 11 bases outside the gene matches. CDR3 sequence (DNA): TGTGCCGCCAACCCGGGCAGGGGGCAAGCTTTCTTT. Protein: CAANPGRGQAFF.

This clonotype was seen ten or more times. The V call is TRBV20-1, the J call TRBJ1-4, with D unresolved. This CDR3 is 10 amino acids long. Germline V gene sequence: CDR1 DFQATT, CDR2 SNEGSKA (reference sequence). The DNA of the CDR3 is TGCAGCGCATATAATGAAAAACTGTTTTTT. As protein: CSAYNEKLFF.

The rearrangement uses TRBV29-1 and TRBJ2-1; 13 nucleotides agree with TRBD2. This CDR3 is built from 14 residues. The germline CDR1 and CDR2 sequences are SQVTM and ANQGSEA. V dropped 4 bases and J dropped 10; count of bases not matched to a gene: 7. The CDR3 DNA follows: TGCAGCGTTGGGGGGACTAGCGGGAAAGGCGAGCAGTTCTTC. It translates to CSVGGTSGKGEQFF.

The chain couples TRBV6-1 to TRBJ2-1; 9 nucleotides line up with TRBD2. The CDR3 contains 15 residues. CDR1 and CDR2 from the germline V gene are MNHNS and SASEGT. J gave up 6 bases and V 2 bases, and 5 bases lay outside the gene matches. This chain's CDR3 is CASSENAGGANEQFF. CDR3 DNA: TGTGCCAGCAGTGAAAACGCGGGAGGGGCCAATGAGCAGTTCTTC.

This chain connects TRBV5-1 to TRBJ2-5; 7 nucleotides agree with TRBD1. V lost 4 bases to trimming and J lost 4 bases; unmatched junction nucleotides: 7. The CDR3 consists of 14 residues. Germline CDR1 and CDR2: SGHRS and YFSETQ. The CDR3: CASSPPGQIETQYF. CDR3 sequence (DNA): TGCGCCAGCAGCCCCCCGGGACAGATAGAGACCCAGTACTTC.

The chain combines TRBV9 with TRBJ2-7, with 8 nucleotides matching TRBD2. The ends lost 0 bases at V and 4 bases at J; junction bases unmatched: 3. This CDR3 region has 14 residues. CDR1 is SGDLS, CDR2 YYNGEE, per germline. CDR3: CASSVAAGAYEQYF. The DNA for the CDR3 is TGTGCCAGCAGCGTAGCAGCGGGAGCTTACGAGCAGTACTTC.

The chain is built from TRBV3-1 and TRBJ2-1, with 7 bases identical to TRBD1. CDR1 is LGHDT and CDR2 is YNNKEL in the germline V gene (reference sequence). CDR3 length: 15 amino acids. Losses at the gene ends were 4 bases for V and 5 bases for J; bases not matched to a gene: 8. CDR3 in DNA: TGTGCCAGCAGCCCCCTCAGGGGACAGAACAATGAGCAGTTCTTC. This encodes CASSPLRGQNNEQFF.

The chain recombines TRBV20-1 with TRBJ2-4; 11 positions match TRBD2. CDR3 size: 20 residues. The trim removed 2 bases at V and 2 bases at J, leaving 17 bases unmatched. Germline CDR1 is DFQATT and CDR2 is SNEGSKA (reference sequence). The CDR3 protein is CSARTRTSGQYPRPKNIQYF. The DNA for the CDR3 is TGCAGTGCTAGAACGCGGACTAGCGGGCAGTATCCTAGGCCCAAAAACATTCAGTACTTC.

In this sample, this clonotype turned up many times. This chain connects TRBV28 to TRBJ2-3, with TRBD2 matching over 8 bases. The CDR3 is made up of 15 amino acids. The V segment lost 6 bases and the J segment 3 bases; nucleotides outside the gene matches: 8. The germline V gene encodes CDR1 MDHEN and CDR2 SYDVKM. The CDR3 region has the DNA TGTGCCAGCAGCCCCTCGGGGGGGTGGACAGATACGCAGTATTTT. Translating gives CASSPSGGWTDTQYF.